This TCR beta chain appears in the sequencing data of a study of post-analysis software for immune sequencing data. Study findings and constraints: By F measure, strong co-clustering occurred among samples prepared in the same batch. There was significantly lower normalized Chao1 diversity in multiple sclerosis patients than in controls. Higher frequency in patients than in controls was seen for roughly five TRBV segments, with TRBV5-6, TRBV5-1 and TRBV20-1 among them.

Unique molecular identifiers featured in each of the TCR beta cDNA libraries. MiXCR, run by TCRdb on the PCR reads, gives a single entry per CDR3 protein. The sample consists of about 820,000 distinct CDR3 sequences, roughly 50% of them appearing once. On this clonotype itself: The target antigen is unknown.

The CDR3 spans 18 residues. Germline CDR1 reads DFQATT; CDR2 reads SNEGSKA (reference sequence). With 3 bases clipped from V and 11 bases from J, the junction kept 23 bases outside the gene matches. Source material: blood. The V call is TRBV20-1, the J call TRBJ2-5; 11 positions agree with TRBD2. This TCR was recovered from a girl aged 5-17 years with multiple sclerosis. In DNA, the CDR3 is TGCAGTGCTAGTGACACTAGCGGGGGACCCCGTGGCTACAATGAGCAGTACTTC. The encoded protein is CSASDTSGGPRGYNEQYF.